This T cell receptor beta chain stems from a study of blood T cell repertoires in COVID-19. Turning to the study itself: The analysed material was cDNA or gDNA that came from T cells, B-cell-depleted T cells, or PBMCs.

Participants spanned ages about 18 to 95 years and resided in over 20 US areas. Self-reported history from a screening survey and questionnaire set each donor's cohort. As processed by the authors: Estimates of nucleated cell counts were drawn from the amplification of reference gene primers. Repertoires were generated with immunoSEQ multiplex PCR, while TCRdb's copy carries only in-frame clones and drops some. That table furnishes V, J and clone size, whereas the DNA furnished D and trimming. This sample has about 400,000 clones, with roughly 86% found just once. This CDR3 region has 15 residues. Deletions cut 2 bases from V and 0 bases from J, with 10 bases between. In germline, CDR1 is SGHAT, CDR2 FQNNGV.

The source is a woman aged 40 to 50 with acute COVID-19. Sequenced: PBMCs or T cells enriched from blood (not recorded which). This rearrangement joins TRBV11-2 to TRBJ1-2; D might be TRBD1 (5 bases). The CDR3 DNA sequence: TGTGCCAGCAGCTTAATACAGGTTGCTAACTATGGCTACACCTTC. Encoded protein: CASSLIQVANYGYTF.